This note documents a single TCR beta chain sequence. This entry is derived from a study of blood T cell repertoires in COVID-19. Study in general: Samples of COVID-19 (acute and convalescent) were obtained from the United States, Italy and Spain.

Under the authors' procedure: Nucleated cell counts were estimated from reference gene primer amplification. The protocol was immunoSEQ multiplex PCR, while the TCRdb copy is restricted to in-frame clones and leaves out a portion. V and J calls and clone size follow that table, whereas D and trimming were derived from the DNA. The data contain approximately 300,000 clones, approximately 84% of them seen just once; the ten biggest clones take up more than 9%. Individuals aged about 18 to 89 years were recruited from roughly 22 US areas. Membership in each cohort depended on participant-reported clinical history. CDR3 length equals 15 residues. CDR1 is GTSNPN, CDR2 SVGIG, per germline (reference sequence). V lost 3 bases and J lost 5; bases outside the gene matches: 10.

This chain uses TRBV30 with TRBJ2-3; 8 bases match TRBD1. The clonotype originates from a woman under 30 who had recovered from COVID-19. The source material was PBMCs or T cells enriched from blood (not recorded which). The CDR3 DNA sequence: TGTGCCTGGAGGGGGCAGGGGGCGTTTAGAGATACGCAGTATTTT. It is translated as CAWRGQGAFRDTQYF.